The clone carrying this TCR beta chain was observed a single time. Its target is unknown. Survey-level resolution applied to immunoSEQ assay v3.0. The protocol was immunoSEQ multiplex PCR, while the TCRdb copy is restricted to in-frame clones and leaves out a portion. The sample lists roughly 42,000 clones; less than 90% were seen once. PBMC samples from each donor numbered at least one pre-ART and at least two post-ART. Each HIV participant was treated in the United States. This sample was taken from a study of long-term antiretroviral therapy in people with HIV. Study results and limitations: Increased diversity was seen after ART, yet it remained lower than in transplant donor controls.

The CDR3 spans 14 residues. Germline trimming cut 4 bases from V and 7 bases from J; bases unmatched to any gene: 7. Germline V gene data show CDR1 as SGHRS and CDR2 as YFSETQ. The source was unsorted PBMCs, collected 1.2 years after starting antiretroviral therapy. This sequence originates from a woman in her fifties or sixties with HIV. This chain joins TRBV5-1 and TRBJ1-5; TRBD1 aligns across 8 bases. The CDR3 sequence: CASSPGQGHQPQHF. The CDR3 DNA follows: TGCGCCAGCAGCCCCGGACAGGGCCACCAGCCCCAGCATTTT.